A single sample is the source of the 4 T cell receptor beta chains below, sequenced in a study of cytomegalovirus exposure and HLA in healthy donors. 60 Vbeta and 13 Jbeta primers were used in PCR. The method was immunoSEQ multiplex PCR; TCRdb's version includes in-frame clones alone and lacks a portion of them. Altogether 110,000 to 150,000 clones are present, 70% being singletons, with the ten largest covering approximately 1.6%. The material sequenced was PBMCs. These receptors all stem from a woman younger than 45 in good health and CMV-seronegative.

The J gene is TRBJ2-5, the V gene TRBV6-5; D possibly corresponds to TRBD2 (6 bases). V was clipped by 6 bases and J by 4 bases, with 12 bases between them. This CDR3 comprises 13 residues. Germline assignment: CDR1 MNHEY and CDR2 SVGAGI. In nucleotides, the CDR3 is TGTGCCAGCAGCCCCGAAGCGGGAGAGACCCAGTACTTC. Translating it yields CASSPEAGETQYF.

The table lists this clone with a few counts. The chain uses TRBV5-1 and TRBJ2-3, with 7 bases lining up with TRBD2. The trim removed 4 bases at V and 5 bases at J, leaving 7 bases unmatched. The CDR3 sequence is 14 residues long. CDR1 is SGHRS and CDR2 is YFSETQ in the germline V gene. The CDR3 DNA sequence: TGCGCCAGCAGCCGGCGGGGAGGGGTAGATACGCAGTATTTT. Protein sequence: CASSRRGGVDTQYF.

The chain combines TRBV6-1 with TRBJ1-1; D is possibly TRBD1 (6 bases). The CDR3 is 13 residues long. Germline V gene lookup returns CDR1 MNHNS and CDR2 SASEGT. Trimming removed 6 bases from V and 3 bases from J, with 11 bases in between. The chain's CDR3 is CASSVRGDTEAFF. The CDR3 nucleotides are TGTGCCAGCAGCGTCAGGGGCGACACTGAAGCTTTCTTT.

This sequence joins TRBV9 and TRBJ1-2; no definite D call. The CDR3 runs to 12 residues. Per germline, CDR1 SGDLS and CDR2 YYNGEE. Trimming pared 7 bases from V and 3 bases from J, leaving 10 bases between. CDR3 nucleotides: TGTGCCAGCGGAGAGAATTACTATGGCTACACCTTC. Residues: CASGENYYGYTF. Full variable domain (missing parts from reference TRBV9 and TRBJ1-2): DSGVTQTPKHLITATGQRVTLRCSPRSGDLSVYWYQQSLDQGLQFLIQYYNGEERAKGNILERFSAQQFPDLHSELNLSSLELGDSALYFCASGENYYGYTFGSGTRLTVV.